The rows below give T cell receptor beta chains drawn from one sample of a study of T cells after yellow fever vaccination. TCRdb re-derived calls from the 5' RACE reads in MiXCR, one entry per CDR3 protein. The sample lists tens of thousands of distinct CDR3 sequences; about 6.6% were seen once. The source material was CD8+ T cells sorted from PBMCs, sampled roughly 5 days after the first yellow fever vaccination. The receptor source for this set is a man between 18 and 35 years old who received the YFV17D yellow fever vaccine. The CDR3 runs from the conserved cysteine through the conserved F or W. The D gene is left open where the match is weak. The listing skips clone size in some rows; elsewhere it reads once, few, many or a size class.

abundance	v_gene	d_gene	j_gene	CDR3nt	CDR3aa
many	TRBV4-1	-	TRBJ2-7	TGCGCCAGCAGCCAAGAATCGGGACTTGCCTACGAGCAGTACTTC	CASSQESGLAYEQYF
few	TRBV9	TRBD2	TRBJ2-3	TGTGCCAGCAGCGTAAGCGGGAACACAGATACGCAGTATTTT	CASSVSGNTDTQYF
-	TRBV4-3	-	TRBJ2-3	TGCGCCAGCAGCCAAGTGGACACAGATACGCAGTATTTT	CASSQVDTDTQYF
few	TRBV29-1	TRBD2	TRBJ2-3	TGCAGCGTTGAGGTTTGGGGCGGGGGGGCGTCAGATACGCAGTATTTT	CSVEVWGGGASDTQYF
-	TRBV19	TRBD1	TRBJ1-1	TGTGCCAGTACCCCATCCTCAGACAGGGTTGGCACTGAAGCTTTCTTT	CASTPSSDRVGTEAFF
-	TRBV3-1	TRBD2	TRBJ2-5	TGTGCCAGCAGCCACTACCCGAGGACTAGCGGGTCACATCAAGAGACCCAGTACTTC	CASSHYPRTSGSHQETQYF
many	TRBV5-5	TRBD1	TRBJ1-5	TGTGCCAGCAGCTTGAGGGGGAACAGGGGACAGCCCCAGCATTTT	CASSLRGNRGQPQHF
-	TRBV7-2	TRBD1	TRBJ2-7	TGTGCCAGCAGCCTGACAGGGGGCCACGAGCAGTACTTC	CASSLTGGHEQYF
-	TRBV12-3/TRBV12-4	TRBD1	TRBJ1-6	TGTGCCAGCAGTCGAACAGGGACAGTGGATTCACCCCTCCACTTT	CASSRTGTVDSPLHF
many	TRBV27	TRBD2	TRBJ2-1	TGTGCCAGCAACCGACTGGGCGGGGGAGTTTTGGGAAATGAGCAGTTCTTC	CASNRLGGGVLGNEQFF
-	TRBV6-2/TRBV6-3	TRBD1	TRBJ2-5	TGTGCCAGCAACCTACAGGGGGCACCGCAAGAGACCCAGTACTTC	CASNLQGAPQETQYF
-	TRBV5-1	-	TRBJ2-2	TGCGCCAGCAGCCCACAGACAGGTCTGGGCACCGGGGAGCTGTTTTTT	CASSPQTGLGTGELFF